This T cell receptor beta chain comes out of a study of early T cells in non-severe SARS-CoV-2 infection. Looking at the study overall: Sequenced material consisted of bulk RNA (from unsorted whole blood), and chains were unpaired.

Whole-study results and caveats: VDJdb matching skewed toward anti-spike CD8 responses, missing private and CD4 specificities.

This clonotype was observed a handful of times. Its target is not known. Germline assignment: CDR1 MDHEN and CDR2 SYDVKM. V dropped 2 bases and J dropped 4 bases, with 12 bases sitting between them. There are 15 residues in the CDR3. Unique molecular identifiers (one per individual cDNA molecule) were attached. One entry per CDR3 protein, called by TCRdb with MiXCR from the 5' RACE reads. The sample carries 85,000 to 100,000 distinct CDR3 sequences, around 17% recorded once. This chain uses TRBV28 with TRBJ2-1; TRBD2 is a possible D gene (6 bases). The sample consisted of whole blood, taken at baseline. This sequence was found in an adult who was a healthcare worker with PCR-confirmed SARS-CoV-2 infection or an uninfected control (not recorded which). Written as DNA, the CDR3 is TGTGCCAGCAGTTTAACACTAGCCCCTTACAATGAGCAGTTCTTC. Protein: CASSLTLAPYNEQFF.